The 22 T cell receptor beta chains in this list originate from one sample, sequenced in a study of T cell responses to AZD1222 COVID-19 vaccine. Measured with immunoSEQ multiplex PCR; TCRdb has only the in-frame clones, and not every one. The sample records some 180,000 clones, just over 90% being singletons. Sequencing used peripheral blood, obtained 28 days after the second dose of the MenACWY control vaccine. The source is an adult who received the MenACWY meningococcal vaccine as a control.

The CDR3 bases are TGTGCCACCAGCACAGGGACTGCTGGAAACACCATATATTTT. Encoded protein: CATSTGTAGNTIYF. The chain couples TRBV24-1 to TRBJ1-3; perhaps TRBD1 as D (6 bases). Germline V lookup: CDR1 KGHDR, CDR2 SFDVKD. Trimming took off 7 bases at V and 2 bases at J, with 11 bases between the two ends. This CDR3 has 14 residues.

This sequence joins TRBV2 and TRBJ1-1, with a possible D match to TRBD1 (5 bases). The CDR3 contains 16 residues. V was pared by 5 bases and J by 4 bases, with 20 bases between. Germline values: CDR1 SNHLY, CDR2 FYNNEI. The CDR3 reads CASSPPARVFFTEAFF. The CDR3, as DNA: TGTGCCAGCAGTCCCCCTGCCAGGGTTTTTTTCACTGAAGCTTTCTTT.

This chain joins TRBV28 and TRBJ1-1; 8 bases match TRBD1. The germline V gene has CDR1 MDHEN and CDR2 SYDVKM. With 1 base clipped from V and 4 bases from J, the junction kept 17 bases outside the gene matches. CDR3 length equals 19 residues. The CDR3 reads CASSLYPRLQGGRTTEAFF. The CDR3 nucleotides are TGTGCCAGCAGTTTATACCCCCGTCTACAGGGGGGTAGGACCACTGAAGCTTTCTTT. The complete variable domain, with remaining parts taken from reference TRBV28 and TRBJ1-1, reads DVKVTQSSRYLVKRTGEKVFLECVQDMDHENMFWYRQDPGLGLRLIYFSYDVKMKEKGDIPEGYSVSREKKERFSLILESASTNQTSMYLCASSLYPRLQGGRTTEAFFGQGTRLTVV.

This clone was seen a handful of times. The chain employs TRBV11-3 and TRBJ2-3, with D perhaps TRBD1 (5 bases). CDR3 size: 14 residues. CDR1 SGHNT and CDR2 YENEEA come from the germline V gene. The germline V and J ends were trimmed by 5 bases and 4 bases, with 13 bases remaining between them. The CDR3 reads CASSRRQRADTQYF. The CDR3 DNA is TGTGCCAGCAGCCGCAGACAGCGCGCAGATACGCAGTATTTT.

The V and J genes are TRBV5-1 and TRBJ1-6; the D gene is possibly TRBD1 (5 bases). The CDR3 has 15 residues. Trimming took off 2 bases at V and 4 bases at J, with 10 bases between the two ends. Germline lookup yields CDR1 SGHRS and CDR2 YFSETQ. The CDR3 spells CASSLDQGYNSPLHF. The CDR3 bases are TGCGCCAGCAGCTTAGATCAGGGTTATAATTCACCCCTCCACTTT.

The chain uses TRBV5-1 and TRBJ2-7; D is unresolved. CDR3 length: 16 amino acids. Germline V gene data show CDR1 as SGHRS and CDR2 as YFSETQ. V was trimmed by 4 bases and J by 1 base, leaving 18 bases between them. The CDR3 nucleotides are TGCGCCAGCAGCAGAAGCCTTAGGCTCCTTTCCTACGAGCAGTACTTC. Its translation is CASSRSLRLLSYEQYF. Filled out from reference TRBV5-1 and TRBJ2-7, the complete variable domain reads KAGVTQTPRYLIKTRGQQVTLSCSPISGHRSVSWYQQTPGQGLQFLFEYFSETQRNKGNFPGRFSGRQFSNSRSEMNVSTLELGDSALYLCASSRSLRLLSYEQYFGPGTRLTVT.

The rearrangement joins TRBV29-1 to TRBJ1-1; D not certain. The V end lost 7 bases, the J end lost 6 bases, and 18 bases lay between the germline ends. Germline V CDR1 and CDR2: SQVTM, ANQGSEA. This CDR3 has 13 residues. Here the CDR3 DNA reads TGCAGCGCCCCAAAAGGGATTGGGGCTGAAGCTTTCTTT. Residues: CSAPKGIGAEAFF.

The chain carries TRBV10-3 and TRBJ2-7; D perhaps matches TRBD2 (6 bases). Germline lookup yields CDR1 ENHRY and CDR2 SYGVKD. This CDR3 has 16 residues. Trimming took off 4 bases at V and 0 bases at J, with 16 bases between the two ends. CDR3 region: CAISGALGTLSYEQYF. The CDR3 DNA reads as TGTGCCATCAGTGGGGCCCTCGGGACTCTCTCCTACGAGCAGTACTTC.

The chain carries TRBV27 and TRBJ2-3; D remains unclear. CDR3 size: 13 residues. Germline V gives CDR1 MNHEY, CDR2 SMNVEV (reference sequence). With 6 bases removed from V and 6 bases from J, the gap between germline ends came to 13 bases. The CDR3, as DNA: TGTGCCAGCAGAGCCAGTGGGCGGGATACGCAGTATTTT. Its translation: CASRASGRDTQYF.

CDR3: CASSFSGRAVSTDTQYF. The CDR3 DNA follows: TGTGCCAGCAGCTTTTCGGGGCGGGCGGTGAGCACAGATACGCAGTATTTT. The rearrangement uses TRBV11-2 and TRBJ2-3, with D tentatively TRBD1 or TRBD2 (5 bases each). The CDR3 runs to 17 residues. The germline V gene encodes CDR1 SGHAT and CDR2 FQNNGV. Trimming took 3 bases from V and 0 from J, leaving 16 bases between them.

The V and J genes are TRBV2 and TRBJ1-5; no reliable D call. Germline lookup yields CDR1 SNHLY and CDR2 FYNNEI. Trimming left V 8 bases short and J 2 bases short, with 13 bases between. The CDR3 is 14 amino acids. The CDR3 region has the DNA TGTGCCAGCGGGAGATATTGGGGCAATCAGCCCCAGCATTTT. As protein: CASGRYWGNQPQHF. The complete variable domain, with remaining parts taken from reference TRBV2 and TRBJ1-5, reads EPEVTQTPSHQVTQMGQEVILRCVPISNHLYFYWYRQILGQKVEFLVSFYNNEISEKSEIFDDQFSVERPDGSNFTLKIRSTKLEDSAMYFCASGRYWGNQPQHFGDGTRLSIL.

The table lists this clone with a count of one. The chain combines TRBV2 with TRBJ1-2, with 7 bases lining up with TRBD1. Germline loops: CDR1 SNHLY, CDR2 FYNNEI. The ends lost 8 bases at V and 4 bases at J; junction bases unmatched: 7. The CDR3 loop spans 13 amino acids. The CDR3 here is CASDDRASYGYTF. Here the CDR3 DNA reads TGTGCCAGCGATGACAGGGCAAGCTATGGCTACACCTTC.

The gene calls are TRBV7-3 and TRBJ2-6; 12 bases line up with TRBD1. Germline CDR1 SGHTA, CDR2 FQGTGA. CDR3 size: 17 residues. V was clipped by 5 bases and J by 2 bases; unmatched bases: 4. The CDR3 DNA follows: TGTGCCAGCAGCACCGGGACAGGGGGCGCTGGGGCCAACGTCCTGACTTTC. Encoded protein: CASSTGTGGAGANVLTF. Together with reference TRBV7-3 and TRBJ2-6, the CDR3 gives the full variable domain: GAGVSQTPSNKVTEKGKYVELRCDPISGHTALYWYRQSLGQGPEFLIYFQGTGAADDSGLPNDRFFAVRPEGSVSTLKIQRTERGDSAVYLCASSTGTGGAGANVLTFGAGSRLTVL.

The rearrangement uses TRBV29-1 and TRBJ2-7; 13 nucleotides match TRBD2. This CDR3 spans 14 amino acids. V shed 6 bases and J 0 bases; nucleotides not matched to a gene: 2. Per the germline V gene, CDR1 is SQVTM and CDR2 is ANQGSEA. CDR3 DNA sequence: TGCAGCGTATGGACTAGCGGGAGCTCCTACGAGCAGTACTTC. This translates into CSVWTSGSSYEQYF.

The V call is TRBV11-3, the J call TRBJ1-2, with D possibly being TRBD1 (5 bases). CDR3 size: 16 residues. Trimming took 4 bases from V and 0 from J, leaving 15 bases between them. Germline V gene lookup returns CDR1 SGHNT and CDR2 YENEEA. The CDR3 nucleotides are TGTGCCAGCAGCTCCCAAAAGGACACAGCTAACTATGGCTACACCTTC. Translation gives CASSSQKDTANYGYTF.

CDR3 protein: CASSIGRPLGSEKLFF. The CDR3 region has the DNA TGTGCCAGTAGTATTGGCAGGCCGTTAGGGAGTGAAAAACTGTTTTTT. V gene TRBV19 combines with J gene TRBJ1-4; D gene uncertain. The V and J ends lost 3 bases and 7 bases respectively, with 18 bases between them. The CDR3 totals 16 residues. Germline-derived CDR1 and CDR2 are LNHDA and SQIVND (reference sequence).

This chain uses TRBV11-1 with TRBJ2-5; 8 nucleotides agree with TRBD2. Germline V gives CDR1 SGHAT, CDR2 FQDESV (reference sequence). V was clipped by 7 bases and J by 5 bases; unmatched bases: 6. The CDR3 loop spans 13 amino acids. CDR3 loop: CASTAGGRETQYF. The CDR3 nucleotides are TGTGCCAGCACGGCGGGGGGAAGGGAGACCCAGTACTTC.

The chain employs TRBV29-1 and TRBJ1-2, with 7 positions matching TRBD1. The V gene's germline CDR1 is SQVTM and CDR2 ANQGSEA. Trimming removed 7 bases from V and 6 bases from J; junction bases left unmatched: 8. The CDR3 has 12 amino acids. CDR3 DNA sequence: TGCAGCGCCGAACAGGGGATCAATGGCTACACCTTC. Translated, it gives CSAEQGINGYTF.

The V call is TRBV11-2, the J call TRBJ1-5; D gene ambiguous. CDR1 is SGHAT, CDR2 FQNNGV, per germline. This CDR3 is built from 15 residues. V was trimmed by 0 bases and J by 0 bases, leaving 6 bases between them. The CDR3 sequence is CASSLDSYSNQPQHF. The CDR3 nucleotides read TGTGCCAGCAGCTTAGACAGTTATAGCAATCAGCCCCAGCATTTT.

The genes are TRBV28 and TRBJ2-7; D is ambiguous. The CDR3 extends over 15 amino acids. The V and J ends lost 7 bases and 0 bases respectively, with 16 bases between them. The V gene's germline CDR1 is MDHEN and CDR2 SYDVKM. CDR3 loop: CASMTRNEASYEQYF. CDR3 nucleotides: TGTGCCAGCATGACACGGAACGAAGCCTCCTACGAGCAGTACTTC.

This chain joins TRBV19 and TRBJ1-1, with D unresolved. V was pared by 5 bases and J by 1 base, with 14 bases between. Germline values: CDR1 LNHDA, CDR2 SQIVND (reference sequence). This CDR3 has 15 amino acids. The CDR3 loop reads CASSSYTGKNTEAFF. DNA of the CDR3: TGTGCCAGTAGTTCCTATACCGGAAAGAACACTGAAGCTTTCTTT.

V is TRBV7-9 and J is TRBJ2-3; 7 nucleotides align to TRBD1. Trimming cost V 5 bases and J 3 bases; bases outside gene matches: 8. Germline V gives CDR1 SEHNR, CDR2 FQNEAQ (reference sequence). The CDR3 length is 15 residues. CDR3 sequence reads: CASSKGQTLTDTQYF. DNA of the CDR3: TGTGCCAGCAGCAAGGGACAGACCTTAACAGATACGCAGTATTTT.